Here is one T cell receptor beta chain with its context. What it binds is unknown. These data come from a study of cytomegalovirus exposure and HLA in healthy donors. Whole-study context: Of all 400 or so donors who were genotyped, about 80% belonged to the Caucasian-associated ancestry cluster. Notes on the study in general: Later on, an analysis tied under 20,000 TCR beta sequences to HLA alleles at 0.05 false discovery rate. Previous analysis showed most TCR beta V segments were productive about 87% or about 30% of the time.

PCR involved 60 Vbeta and 13 Jbeta primers. Repertoires were generated with immunoSEQ multiplex PCR, while TCRdb's copy carries only in-frame clones and drops some. The sample has about 190,000 clones; 80% to 90% are singletons. The CDR3 has 15 residues. All donors participated as healthy donors of bone marrow. The rearrangement uses TRBV12-2 and TRBJ1-5. TRBV12-2 is a documented pseudogene. Sample: PBMCs. The TCR comes from a man aged 35-49 years in good health and CMV-seropositive. The CDR3 nucleotides are TGTGCAAGTCGCTGCAAGTCCCTAGGCAATCAGCCCCAGCATTTT. Translated: CASRCKSLGNQPQHF.